The subject of this entry is one T cell receptor beta chain. Its antigen remains unknown. The PCR used 60 Vbeta and 13 Jbeta primers. TCRdb keeps only in-frame clones here, not all; method: immunoSEQ multiplex PCR. This sample contains around 200,000 clones. The data originate from a study of cytomegalovirus exposure and HLA in healthy donors. Study outcomes and limitations: For most TCR beta V segments, an earlier analysis put the productive rate at about 90% or about 30% of the time.

This receptor was taken from a woman aged 18-30 years in good health and CMV-seropositive. Sample: PBMCs.

CDR3 bases: TGTGCCACTGGCCTACGGACAGGGTTCTATGGCTACACCTTC. As protein: CATGLRTGFYGYTF. The chain carries TRBV19 and TRBJ1-2; 8 bases are a match to TRBD1. V lost 10 bases, J lost 4 bases, and 11 bases stayed unmatched. Germline values: CDR1 LNHDA, CDR2 SQIVND (reference sequence). The CDR3 extends over 14 amino acids.